Listed below are T cell receptor beta chains from one sample, sequenced in a study of T cells in localized non-small cell lung cancer. Repertoires were generated with immunoSEQ multiplex PCR, while TCRdb's copy carries only in-frame clones and drops some. This sample has 43,000 or so clones; about 91% occur once, and the top ten carry approximately 10%. The source material was PBMCs, sampled before any cancer treatment. These receptor sequences come from a woman aged 35-75 years with stage II lung adenocarcinoma. The CDR3 runs from the conserved cysteine through the conserved F or W. D genes are given only for firm matches. Some rows mark clone size as missing; the rest say once, few, many or name a class of expanded clone.

abundance | j_gene | v_gene | d_gene | CDR3nt | CDR3aa
once | TRBJ2-7 | TRBV27 | - | TGTGCCAGCAGTTCCTGGACGGCCGGGAGCGAGCAGTACTTC | CASSSWTAGSEQYF
once | TRBJ1-2 | TRBV5-5 | - | TGTGCCAGCAGCCTCCTTGCGGGTGGCTACACCTTC | CASSLLAGGYTF
- | TRBJ2-7 | TRBV28 | - | TGTGCCAGCAGTTTGGGGGCTCGTGGCGAGCAGTACTTC | CASSLGARGEQYF
once | TRBJ2-3 | TRBV9 | - | TGTGCCAGCAGCCCCAGGAGGGGGGGACTCACGCAGTATTTT | CASSPRRGGLTQYF
- | TRBJ1-1 | TRBV4-1 | TRBD1 | TGCGCCAGCAGCCAAGTCCCCCAGGGGGGAGAACGGACTGAAGCTTTCTTT | CASSQVPQGGERTEAFF
- | TRBJ1-3 | TRBV27 | - | TGTGCCAGCAGTTTATCGACGAGGCGGCGCCCTTTTGGAAACACCATATATTTT | CASSLSTRRRPFGNTIYF
once | TRBJ2-7 | TRBV15 | TRBD2 | TGTGCCACCAGCAGAGAAAAAGGAGGCGGGAGGGCCCGAGAGGAGCAGTACTTC | CATSREKGGGRAREEQYF
- | TRBJ2-5 | TRBV11-2 | - | TGTGCCAGCAGCTTAAGTTTAGCTCAGGGAGAAGGCGGAGAGACCCAGTACTTC | CASSLSLAQGEGGETQYF
- | TRBJ2-3 | TRBV18 | TRBD2 | TGTGCCAGCTCACCAATGTCAGCGGGAGGGCATAGAGATACGCAGTATTTT | CASSPMSAGGHRDTQYF
once | TRBJ2-5 | TRBV7-7 | TRBD1 | TGTGCCAGCAGCGGGGACAGGCAAGAGACCCAGTACTTC | CASSGDRQETQYF
- | TRBJ1-2 | TRBV9 | - | TGTGCCAGCAGCGTAGTCACCAGGGACCATGGCTACACCTTC | CASSVVTRDHGYTF
- | TRBJ1-1 | TRBV6-5 | - | TGTGCCAGCAGTTACTCGGCAGGGAGGAGGACTGAAGCTTTCTTT | CASSYSAGRRTEAFF
- | TRBJ2-2 | TRBV11-2 | TRBD1 | TGTGCCAGCAGCTTAGAGTACAGGGGGCGCGCCGGGGAGCTGTTTTTT | CASSLEYRGRAGELFF
- | TRBJ1-5 | TRBV19 | - | TGTGCCAGTAGGGTCAGGGCTAGCAATCAGCCCCAGCATTTT | CASRVRASNQPQHF
- | TRBJ1-2 | TRBV15 | - | TGTGCCACCAGCAGGGACGACTATGGCTACACCTTC | CATSRDDYGYTF
- | TRBJ2-3 | TRBV18 | TRBD2 | TGTGCCAGCTCACCGGGACTAGAGTCGGATACGCAGTATTTT | CASSPGLESDTQYF
- | TRBJ1-5 | TRBV6-1 | - | TGTGCCAGCAAAGGTGGCAGCCTTTACAATCAGCCCCAGCATTTT | CASKGGSLYNQPQHF
- | TRBJ1-4 | TRBV2 | TRBD1 | TGTGCCAGCAGGGAGACAGGGGTTAATGAAAAACTGTTTTTT | CASRETGVNEKLFF
- | TRBJ1-2 | TRBV28 | TRBD1 | TGTGCCAGCAGTCCCGTCTCCCGGGACAGGGGGCTAAATGGCTACACCTTC | CASSPVSRDRGLNGYTF
- | TRBJ1-2 | TRBV6-5 | - | TGTGCCAGCAGTGGGGCGGACGGAGCTAACTATGGCTACACCTTC | CASSGADGANYGYTF
- | TRBJ1-5 | TRBV4-1 | - | TGCGCCAGCAGCCAGACAGGAGGAGGCAATCAGCCCCAGCATTTT | CASSQTGGGNQPQHF
- | TRBJ2-1 | TRBV7-9 | - | TGTGCCAGCAGCTTAGCCGGGAGTATTTACAATGAGCAGTTCTTC | CASSLAGSIYNEQFF
once | TRBJ1-1 | TRBV19 | - | TGTGCCAGTAGTATAACCAGGACAGAAAACACTGAAGCTTTCTTT | CASSITRTENTEAFF
- | TRBJ1-2 | TRBV15 | - | TGTGCCACCAGCAGAGATTTCGGCAGGGACATTAACTATGGCTACACCTTC | CATSRDFGRDINYGYTF
- | TRBJ2-7 | TRBV29-1 | - | TGCAGCGTTGAAGATCCTGTGGAGCAGTACTTC | CSVEDPVEQYF
- | TRBJ1-6 | TRBV6-1 | - | TGTGCCAGCAGTCCCCACCCGCCAGGGAATTCACCCCTCCACTTT | CASSPHPPGNSPLHF
- | TRBJ2-5 | TRBV19 | TRBD1 | TGTGCCAGTAGCCCTCAGGACAGGGGAGAGACCCAGTACTTC | CASSPQDRGETQYF
- | TRBJ1-4 | TRBV5-1 | - | TGCGCCAGCAGCCCACGAGGACGTAATGAAAAACTGTTTTTT | CASSPRGRNEKLFF
- | TRBJ1-2 | TRBV11-2 | - | TGTGCCAGCAGCTTAGTGGAGGGGGGCTACACCTTC | CASSLVEGGYTF
- | TRBJ2-7 | TRBV7-7 | - | TGTGCCAGCAGCTTAGGAGGGGGAAGCTACGAGCAGTACTTC | CASSLGGGSYEQYF
- | TRBJ1-1 | TRBV7-9 | - | TGTGCCAGCAGCTTATCCCAGGGCCCGCCCACGAACACTGAAGCTTTCTTT | CASSLSQGPPTNTEAFF
- | TRBJ1-2 | TRBV28 | - | TGTGCCAGCAGTTGGGGCTATGGCTACACCTTC | CASSWGYGYTF
- | TRBJ2-1 | TRBV5-8 | - | TGTGCCAGCAGCTTGGTGGGGGATGGGACGGGTGGTGAGCAGTTCTTC | CASSLVGDGTGGEQFF
once | TRBJ2-7 | TRBV2 | TRBD1 | TGTGCCAGCAGTGAAGGGACAGGGTTTCACGAGCAGTACTTC | CASSEGTGFHEQYF
- | TRBJ1-2 | TRBV28 | TRBD1 | TGTGCCAGCAGTTCGCCGGGACAGGGGATCGATGGCTACACCTTC | CASSSPGQGIDGYTF
- | TRBJ2-1 | TRBV27 | TRBD2 | TGTGCCAGCAGCTGGAGCGGGAACACCTACAATGAGCAGTTCTTC | CASSWSGNTYNEQFF
- | TRBJ2-4 | TRBV7-2 | TRBD1 | TGTGCCAGCAGCTTCCTGACAGGGGAGAAAAACATTCAGTACTTC | CASSFLTGEKNIQYF
- | TRBJ1-3 | TRBV15 | - | TGTGCCACCAGCAGAGATCAATCTGGAAACACCATATATTTT | CATSRDQSGNTIYF
- | TRBJ2-1 | TRBV7-9 | - | TGTGCCAGCAGTACCGGGACTCCCCGGGATGAGCAGTTCTTC | CASSTGTPRDEQFF
- | TRBJ2-7 | TRBV5-4 | TRBD2 | TGTGCCAGCAGCCTCGGGACTACCTACGAGCAGTACTTC | CASSLGTTYEQYF
- | TRBJ1-2 | TRBV6-5 | TRBD1 | TGTGCCAGCAGTCGTCCCGGGACAGGGAACTATGGCTACACCTTC | CASSRPGTGNYGYTF
- | TRBJ2-5 | TRBV5-4 | - | TGTGCCAGCCGTTATGAAGCTGGGGAGACCCAGTACTTC | CASRYEAGETQYF
- | TRBJ2-1 | TRBV10-1 | - | TGCGCCAGCAGTGAGAGCGGAGGCGCCTACAATGAGCAGTTCTTC | CASSESGGAYNEQFF
- | TRBJ2-7 | TRBV7-9 | TRBD2 | TGTGCCAGCAGCAACCAGCGGGGAGCCTACGAGCAGTACTTC | CASSNQRGAYEQYF
- | TRBJ2-5 | TRBV11-2 | TRBD1 | TGTGCCAGCAGCTGGAACCGGGACAGGGGCCAAGAGACCCAGTACTTC | CASSWNRDRGQETQYF
- | TRBJ2-1 | TRBV15 | TRBD2 | TGTGCCACCAGCAGAGATGGAGCGGGAGGAGAGAGACAGTTCTTC | CATSRDGAGGERQFF
- | TRBJ2-1 | TRBV7-2 | - | TGTGCCAGCAGCTCCCCATATAGGAACAATGAGCAGTTCTTC | CASSSPYRNNEQFF